This T cell receptor (beta chain) was recovered during a study of blood T cell repertoires in COVID-19. Across the whole study: In each case, the material was cDNA or gDNA derived from T cells, B-cell-depleted T cells, or PBMCs.

V was pared by 6 bases and J by 8 bases, with 16 bases between. The V gene's germline CDR1 is MDHEN and CDR2 SYDVKM. The length of the CDR3 is 13 residues. The study recruited people aged about 18 to 95 years across around 24 US areas. Participant-given clinical history determined each cohort assignment. Sequencing used immunoSEQ multiplex PCR; TCRdb keeps in-frame clones, though not all of them. The sample holds 62,000 or so clones; about four fifths are singletons and the top ten take around 4%. The genes are TRBV28 and TRBJ1-1, with D possibly TRBD1 on 6 matching bases. Specimen: PBMCs or T cells enriched from blood (not recorded which). This clonotype was sampled from a middle-aged woman with acute COVID-19. The CDR3 sequence: CASRTWGLGEAFF. The CDR3 DNA reads as TGTGCCAGCAGGACTTGGGGGCTTGGGGAAGCTTTCTTT.